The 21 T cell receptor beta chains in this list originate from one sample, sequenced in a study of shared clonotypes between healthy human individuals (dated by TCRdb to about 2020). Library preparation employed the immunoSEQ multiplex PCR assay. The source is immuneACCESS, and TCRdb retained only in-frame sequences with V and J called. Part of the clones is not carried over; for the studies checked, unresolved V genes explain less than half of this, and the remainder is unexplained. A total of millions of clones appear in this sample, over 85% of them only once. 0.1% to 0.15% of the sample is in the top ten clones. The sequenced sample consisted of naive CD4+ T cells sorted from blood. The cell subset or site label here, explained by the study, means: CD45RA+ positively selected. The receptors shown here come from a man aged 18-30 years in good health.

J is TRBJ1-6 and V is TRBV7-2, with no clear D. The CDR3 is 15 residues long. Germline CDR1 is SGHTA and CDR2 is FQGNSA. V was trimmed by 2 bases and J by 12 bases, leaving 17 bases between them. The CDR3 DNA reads TGTGCCAGCAGCTTACTATTAGACCAGGATAGACCCCTCCACTTT. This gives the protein CASSLLLDQDRPLHF.

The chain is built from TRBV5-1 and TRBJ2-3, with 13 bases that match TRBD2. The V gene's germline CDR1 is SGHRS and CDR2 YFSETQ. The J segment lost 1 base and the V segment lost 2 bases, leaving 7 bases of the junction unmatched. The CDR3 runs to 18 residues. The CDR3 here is CASSFRTSGRAGTDTQYF. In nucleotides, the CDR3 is TGCGCCAGCAGCTTTCGGACTAGCGGGAGAGCCGGCACAGATACGCAGTATTTT.

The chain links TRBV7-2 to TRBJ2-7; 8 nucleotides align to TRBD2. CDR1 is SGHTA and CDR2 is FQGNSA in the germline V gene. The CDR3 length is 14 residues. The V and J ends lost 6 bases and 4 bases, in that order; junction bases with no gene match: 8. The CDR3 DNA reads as TGTGCCAGCAGTACTACTAGCGGAGGTTACGAGCAGTACTTC. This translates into CASSTTSGGYEQYF. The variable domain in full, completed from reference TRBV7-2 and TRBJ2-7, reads GAGVSQSPSNKVTEKGKDVELRCDPISGHTALYWYRQSLGQGLEFLIYFQGNSAPDKSGLPSDRFSAERTGGSVSTLTIQRTQQEDSAVYLCASSTTSGGYEQYFGPGTRLTVT.

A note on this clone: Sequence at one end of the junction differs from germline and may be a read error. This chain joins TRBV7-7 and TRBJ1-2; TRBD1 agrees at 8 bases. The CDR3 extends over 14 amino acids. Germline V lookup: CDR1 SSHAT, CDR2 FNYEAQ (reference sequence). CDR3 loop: CASSPIDRGNGYTF. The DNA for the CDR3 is TGTGCTAGCAGCCCTATAGACAGGGGAAATGGCTACACCTTC.

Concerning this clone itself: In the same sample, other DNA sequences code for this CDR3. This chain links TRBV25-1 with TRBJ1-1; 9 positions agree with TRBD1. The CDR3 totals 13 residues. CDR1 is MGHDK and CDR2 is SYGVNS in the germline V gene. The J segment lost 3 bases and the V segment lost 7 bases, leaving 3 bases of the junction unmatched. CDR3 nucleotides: TGTGCCAGCAAGGGACAGGGTGACACTGAAGCTTTCTTT. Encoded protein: CASKGQGDTEAFF.

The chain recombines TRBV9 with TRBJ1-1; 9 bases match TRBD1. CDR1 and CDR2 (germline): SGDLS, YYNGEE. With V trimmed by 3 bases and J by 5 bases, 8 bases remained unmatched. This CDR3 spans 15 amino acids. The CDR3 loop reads CASSGEDRGWTEAFF. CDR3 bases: TGTGCCAGCAGCGGAGAGGACAGGGGATGGACTGAAGCTTTCTTT.

The chain's CDR3 is CASSQGQGQGYTIYF. CDR3 nucleotides: TGCGCCAGCAGCCAAGGTCAGGGACAAGGATACACCATATATTTT. The rearrangement links TRBV4-1 to TRBJ1-3; tentative D call: TRBD1 (6 bases). The germline gives CDR1 MGHRA, CDR2 YSYEKL. V lost 1 base and J 8 bases, leaving 15 bases between the germline ends. The CDR3 has 15 residues.

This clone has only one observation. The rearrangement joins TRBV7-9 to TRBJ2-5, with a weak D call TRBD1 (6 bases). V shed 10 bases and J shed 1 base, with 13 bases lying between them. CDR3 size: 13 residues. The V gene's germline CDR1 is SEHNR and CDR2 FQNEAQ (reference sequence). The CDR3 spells CATRRGTQETQYF. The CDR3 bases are TGTGCCACCCGTAGGGGGACCCAAGAGACCCAGTACTTC.

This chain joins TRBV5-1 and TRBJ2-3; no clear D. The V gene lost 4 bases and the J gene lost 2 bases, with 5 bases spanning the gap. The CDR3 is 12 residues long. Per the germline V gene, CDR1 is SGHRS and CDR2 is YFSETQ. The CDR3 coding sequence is TGCGCCAGCAGCAAAAACACAGATACGCAGTATTTT. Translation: CASSKNTDTQYF.

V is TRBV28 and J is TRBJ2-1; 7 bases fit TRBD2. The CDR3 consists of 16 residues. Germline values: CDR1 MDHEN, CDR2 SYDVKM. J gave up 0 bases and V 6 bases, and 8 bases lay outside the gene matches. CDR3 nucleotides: TGTGCCAGCAGAGGGTCCGGGACTATCTCCTACAATGAGCAGTTCTTC. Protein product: CASRGSGTISYNEQFF.

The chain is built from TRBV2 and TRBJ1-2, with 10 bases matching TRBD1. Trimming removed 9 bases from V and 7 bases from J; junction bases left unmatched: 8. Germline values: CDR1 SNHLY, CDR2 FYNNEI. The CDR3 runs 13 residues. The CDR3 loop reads CAREGQGTAGYTF. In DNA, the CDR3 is TGTGCCAGGGAGGGACAGGGGACGGCTGGCTACACCTTC. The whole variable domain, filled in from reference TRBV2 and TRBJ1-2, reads EPEVTQTPSHQVTQMGQEVILRCVPISNHLYFYWYRQILGQKVEFLVSFYNNEISEKSEIFDDQFSVERPDGSNFTLKIRSTKLEDSAMYFCAREGQGTAGYTFGSGTRLTVV.

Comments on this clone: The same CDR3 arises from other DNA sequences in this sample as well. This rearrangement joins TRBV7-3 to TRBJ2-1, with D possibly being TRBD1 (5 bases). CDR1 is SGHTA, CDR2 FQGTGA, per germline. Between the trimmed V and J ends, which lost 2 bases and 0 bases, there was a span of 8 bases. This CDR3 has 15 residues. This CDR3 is CASSLAQGSYNEQFF. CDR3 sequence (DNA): TGTGCCAGCAGCTTAGCGCAGGGCTCCTACAATGAGCAGTTCTTC. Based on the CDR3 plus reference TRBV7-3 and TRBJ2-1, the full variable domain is GAGVSQTPSNKVTEKGKYVELRCDPISGHTALYWYRQSLGQGPEFLIYFQGTGAADDSGLPNDRFFAVRPEGSVSTLKIQRTERGDSAVYLCASSLAQGSYNEQFFGPGTRLTVL.

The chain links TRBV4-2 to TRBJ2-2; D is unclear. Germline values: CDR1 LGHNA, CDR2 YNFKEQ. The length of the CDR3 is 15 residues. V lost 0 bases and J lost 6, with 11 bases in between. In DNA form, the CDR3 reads TGTGCCAGCAGCCAAGATCTTCTGGCCCCCGGGGAGCTGTTTTTT. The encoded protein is CASSQDLLAPGELFF.

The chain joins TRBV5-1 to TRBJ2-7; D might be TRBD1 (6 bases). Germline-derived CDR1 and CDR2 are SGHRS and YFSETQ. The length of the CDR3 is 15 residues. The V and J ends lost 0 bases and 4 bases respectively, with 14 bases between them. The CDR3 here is CASSLAPGVVYEQYF. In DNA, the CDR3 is TGCGCCAGCAGCTTGGCCCCAGGGGTTGTTTACGAGCAGTACTTC.

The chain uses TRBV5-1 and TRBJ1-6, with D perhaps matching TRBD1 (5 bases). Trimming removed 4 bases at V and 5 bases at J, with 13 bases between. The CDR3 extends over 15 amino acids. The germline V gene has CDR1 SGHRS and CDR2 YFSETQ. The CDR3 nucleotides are TGCGCCAGCAGCATACAGGAAAAGAATAATTCACCCCTCCACTTT. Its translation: CASSIQEKNNSPLHF.

CDR3 nucleotides: TGTGCCAGCAGCTTTGGCGGGAGTCCCTACGAGCAGTACTTC. Translation: CASSFGGSPYEQYF. The V gene is TRBV11-2, the J gene TRBJ2-7, with 7 positions matching TRBD2. V shed 3 bases, J shed 2 bases, and the junction held 4 bases outside the gene matches. The CDR3 runs to 14 residues. The germline V gene has CDR1 SGHAT and CDR2 FQNNGV.

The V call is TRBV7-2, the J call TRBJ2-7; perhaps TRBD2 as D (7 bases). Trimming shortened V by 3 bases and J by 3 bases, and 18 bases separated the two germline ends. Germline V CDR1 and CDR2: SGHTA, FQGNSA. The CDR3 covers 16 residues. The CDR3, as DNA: TGTGCCAGCAGCTTCGGGGGGACATGGGCACACTACGAGCAGTACTTC. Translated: CASSFGGTWAHYEQYF.

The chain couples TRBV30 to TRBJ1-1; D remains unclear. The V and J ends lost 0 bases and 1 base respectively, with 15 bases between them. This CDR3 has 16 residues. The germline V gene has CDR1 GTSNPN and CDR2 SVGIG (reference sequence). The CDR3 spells CAWSVLRRPANTEAFF. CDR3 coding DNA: TGTGCCTGGAGTGTACTGAGACGGCCGGCGAACACTGAAGCTTTCTTT.

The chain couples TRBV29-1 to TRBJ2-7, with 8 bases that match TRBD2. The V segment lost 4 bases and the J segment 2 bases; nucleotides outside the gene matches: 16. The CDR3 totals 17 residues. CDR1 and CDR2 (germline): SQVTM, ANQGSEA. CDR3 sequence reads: CSVGGLAGPSGTYEQYF. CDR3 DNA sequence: TGCAGCGTTGGAGGGCTAGCGGGCCCCTCGGGGACCTACGAGCAGTACTTC.

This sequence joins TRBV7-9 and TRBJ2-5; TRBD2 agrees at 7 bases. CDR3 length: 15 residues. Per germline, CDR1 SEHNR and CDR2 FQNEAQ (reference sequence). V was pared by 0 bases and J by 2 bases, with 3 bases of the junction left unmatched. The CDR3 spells CASSLAGGVQETQYF. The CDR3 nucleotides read TGTGCCAGCAGCTTAGCGGGAGGGGTACAAGAGACCCAGTACTTC. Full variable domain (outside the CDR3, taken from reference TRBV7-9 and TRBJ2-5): DTGVSQNPRHKITKRGQNVTFRCDPISEHNRLYWYRQTLGQGPEFLTYFQNEAQLEKSRLLSDRFSAERPKGSFSTLEIQRTEQGDSAMYLCASSLAGGVQETQYFGPGTRLLVL.

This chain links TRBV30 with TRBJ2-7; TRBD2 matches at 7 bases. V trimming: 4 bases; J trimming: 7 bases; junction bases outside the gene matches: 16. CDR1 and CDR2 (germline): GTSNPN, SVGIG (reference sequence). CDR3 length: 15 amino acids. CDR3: CAWMRGGTHNGEQYF. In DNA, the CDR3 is TGTGCCTGGATGAGGGGAGGGACCCACAACGGGGAGCAGTACTTC.